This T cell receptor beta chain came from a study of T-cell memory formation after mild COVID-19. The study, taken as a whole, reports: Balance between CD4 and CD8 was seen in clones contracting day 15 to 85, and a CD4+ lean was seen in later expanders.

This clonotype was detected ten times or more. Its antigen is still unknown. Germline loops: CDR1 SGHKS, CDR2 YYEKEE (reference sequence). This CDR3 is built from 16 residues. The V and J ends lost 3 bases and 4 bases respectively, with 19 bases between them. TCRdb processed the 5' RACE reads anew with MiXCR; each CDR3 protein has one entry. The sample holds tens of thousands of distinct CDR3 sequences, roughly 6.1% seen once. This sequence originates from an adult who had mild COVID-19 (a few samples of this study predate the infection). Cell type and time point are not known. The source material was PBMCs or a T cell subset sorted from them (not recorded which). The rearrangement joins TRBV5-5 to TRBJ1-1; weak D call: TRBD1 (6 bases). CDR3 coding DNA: TGTGCCAGCAGCTATGCCGTCACAGGGAGTGTCACTGAAGCTTTCTTT. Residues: CASSYAVTGSVTEAFF.